This T cell receptor (beta chain) is drawn from a study of TIL therapy for anti-PD-1-resistant metastatic lung cancer. Time point reported: pre-treatment sample, taken before nivolumab and TIL therapy. Germline V gene data show CDR1 as SGHDN and CDR2 as FVKESK. The CDR3 spans 15 residues. Trimming took 4 bases from V and 2 from J, leaving 15 bases between them. Sequencing used immunoSEQ v3. TCRdb keeps only in-frame clones here, not all; method: immunoSEQ multiplex PCR. Counted here are some 20,000 clones, about 79% occurring once; the ten biggest clones make up around 7.4%. This clone was observed a single time.

This receptor was identified in a person between 30 and 79 years old with non-small cell lung cancer. The rearrangement joins TRBV14 to TRBJ2-7; D possibly corresponds to TRBD2 (6 bases). This specimen consisted of blood, obtained at baseline. The chain's CDR3 is CASSRLGGLTYEQYF. The CDR3, as DNA: TGTGCCAGCAGCCGGTTGGGGGGACTGACCTACGAGCAGTACTTC.